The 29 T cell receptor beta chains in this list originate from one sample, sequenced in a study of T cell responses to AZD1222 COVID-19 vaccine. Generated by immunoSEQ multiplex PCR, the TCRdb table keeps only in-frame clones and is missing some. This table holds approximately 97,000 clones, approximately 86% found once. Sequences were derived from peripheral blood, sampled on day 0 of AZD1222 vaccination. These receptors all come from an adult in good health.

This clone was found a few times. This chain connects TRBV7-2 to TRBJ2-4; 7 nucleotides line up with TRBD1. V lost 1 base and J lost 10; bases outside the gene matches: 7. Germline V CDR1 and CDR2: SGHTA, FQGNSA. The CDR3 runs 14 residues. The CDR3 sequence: CASSLGTGYKIQYF. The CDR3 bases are TGTGCCAGCAGCTTAGGGACAGGCTACAAAATTCAGTACTTC.

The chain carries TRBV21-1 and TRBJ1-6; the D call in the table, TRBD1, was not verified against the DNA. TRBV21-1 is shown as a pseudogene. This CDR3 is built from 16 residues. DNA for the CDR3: TGTGCCAGCAACGGGAACAGGGCTACAGTTAATTCACCCCTCCACTTT. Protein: CASNGNRATVNSPLHF.

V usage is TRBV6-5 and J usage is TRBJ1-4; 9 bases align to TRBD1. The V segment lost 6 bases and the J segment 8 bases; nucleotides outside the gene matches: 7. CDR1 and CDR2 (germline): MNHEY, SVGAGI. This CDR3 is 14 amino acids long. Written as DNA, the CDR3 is TGTGCCAGCAGCGAGGGACAGGGAGGCGAAAAACTGTTTTTT. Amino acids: CASSEGQGGEKLFF.

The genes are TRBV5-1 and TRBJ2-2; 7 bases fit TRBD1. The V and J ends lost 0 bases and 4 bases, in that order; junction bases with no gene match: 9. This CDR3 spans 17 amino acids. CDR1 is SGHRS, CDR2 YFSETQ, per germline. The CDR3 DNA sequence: TGCGCCAGCAGCTTGGCTCTCTTTGACAGGGTCACCGGGGAGCTGTTTTTT. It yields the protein CASSLALFDRVTGELFF.

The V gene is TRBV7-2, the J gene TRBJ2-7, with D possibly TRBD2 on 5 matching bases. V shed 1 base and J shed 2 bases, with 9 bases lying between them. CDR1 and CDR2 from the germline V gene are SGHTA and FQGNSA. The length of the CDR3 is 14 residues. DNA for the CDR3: TGTGCCAGCAGCTTAGTTACCGGGACCTACGAGCAGTACTTC. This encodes CASSLVTGTYEQYF.

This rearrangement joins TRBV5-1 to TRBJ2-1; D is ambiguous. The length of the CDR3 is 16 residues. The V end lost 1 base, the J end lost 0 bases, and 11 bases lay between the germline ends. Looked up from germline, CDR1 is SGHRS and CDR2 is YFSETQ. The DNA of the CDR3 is TGCGCCAGCAGCTTGAATCCCTTAGGCTCCTACAATGAGCAGTTCTTC. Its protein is CASSLNPLGSYNEQFF.

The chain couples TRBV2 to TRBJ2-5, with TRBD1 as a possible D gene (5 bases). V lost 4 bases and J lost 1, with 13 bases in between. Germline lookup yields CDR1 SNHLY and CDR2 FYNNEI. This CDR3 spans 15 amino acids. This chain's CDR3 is CASSGGTGAQETQYF. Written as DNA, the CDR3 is TGTGCCAGCAGTGGGGGCACAGGAGCCCAAGAGACCCAGTACTTC.

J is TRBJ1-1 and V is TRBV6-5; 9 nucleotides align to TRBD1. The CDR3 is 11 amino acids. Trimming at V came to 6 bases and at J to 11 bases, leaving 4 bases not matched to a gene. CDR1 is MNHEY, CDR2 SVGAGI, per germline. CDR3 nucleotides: TGTGCCAGCAGCAACAGGGGGCTGGCTTTCTTT. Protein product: CASSNRGLAFF.

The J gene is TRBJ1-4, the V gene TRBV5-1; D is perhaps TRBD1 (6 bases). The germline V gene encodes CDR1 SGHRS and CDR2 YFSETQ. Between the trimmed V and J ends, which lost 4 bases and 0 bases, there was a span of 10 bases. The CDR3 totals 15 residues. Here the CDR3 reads CASSAQGTTNEKLFF. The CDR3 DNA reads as TGCGCCAGCAGCGCCCAGGGGACAACTAATGAAAAACTGTTTTTT.

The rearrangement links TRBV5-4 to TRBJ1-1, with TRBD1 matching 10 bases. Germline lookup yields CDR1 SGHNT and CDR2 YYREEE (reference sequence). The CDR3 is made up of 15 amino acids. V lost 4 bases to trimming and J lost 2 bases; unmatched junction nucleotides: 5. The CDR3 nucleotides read TGTGCCAGCAGCGCACGACAGGGGGCAAACACTGAAGCTTTCTTT. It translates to CASSARQGANTEAFF.

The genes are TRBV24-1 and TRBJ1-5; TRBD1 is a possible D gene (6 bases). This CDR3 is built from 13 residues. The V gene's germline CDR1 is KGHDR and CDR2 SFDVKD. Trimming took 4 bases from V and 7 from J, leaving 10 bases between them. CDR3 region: CATSDRGEQPQHF. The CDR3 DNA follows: TGTGCCACCAGTGACAGGGGTGAACAGCCCCAGCATTTT.

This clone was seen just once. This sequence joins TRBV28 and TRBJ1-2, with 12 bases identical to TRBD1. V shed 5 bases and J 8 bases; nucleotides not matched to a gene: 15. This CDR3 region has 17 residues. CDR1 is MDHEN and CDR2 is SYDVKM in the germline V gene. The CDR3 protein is CASSVWGQGARAGGYTF. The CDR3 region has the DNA TGTGCCAGCAGTGTCTGGGGACAGGGGGCTCGTGCGGGGGGCTACACCTTC.

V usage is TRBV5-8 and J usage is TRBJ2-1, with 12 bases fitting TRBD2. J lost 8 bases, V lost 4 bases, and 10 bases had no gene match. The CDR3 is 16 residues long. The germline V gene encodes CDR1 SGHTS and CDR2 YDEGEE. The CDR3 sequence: CASSGPLAGGRYEQFF. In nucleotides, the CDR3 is TGTGCCAGCAGCGGCCCCCTAGCGGGGGGGCGGTATGAGCAGTTCTTC.

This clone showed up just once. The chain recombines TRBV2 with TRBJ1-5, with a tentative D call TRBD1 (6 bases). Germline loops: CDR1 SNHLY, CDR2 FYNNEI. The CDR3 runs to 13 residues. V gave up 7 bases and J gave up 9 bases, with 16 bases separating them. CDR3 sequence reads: CASKGGPERPQHF. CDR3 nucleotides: TGTGCCAGCAAGGGGGGCCCCGAGAGGCCCCAGCATTTT.

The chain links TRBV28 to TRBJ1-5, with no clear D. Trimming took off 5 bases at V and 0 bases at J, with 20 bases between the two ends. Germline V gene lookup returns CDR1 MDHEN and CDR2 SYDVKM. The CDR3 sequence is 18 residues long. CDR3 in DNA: TGTGCCAGCAGTCCCCGGAGTGGCCGACAATATAGCAATCAGCCCCAGCATTTT. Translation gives CASSPRSGRQYSNQPQHF.

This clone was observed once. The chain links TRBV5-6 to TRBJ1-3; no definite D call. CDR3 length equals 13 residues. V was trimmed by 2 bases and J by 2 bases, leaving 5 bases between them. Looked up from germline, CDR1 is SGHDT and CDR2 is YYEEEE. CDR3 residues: CASSFGAGNTIYF. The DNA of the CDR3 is TGTGCCAGCAGCTTCGGGGCTGGAAACACCATATATTTT.

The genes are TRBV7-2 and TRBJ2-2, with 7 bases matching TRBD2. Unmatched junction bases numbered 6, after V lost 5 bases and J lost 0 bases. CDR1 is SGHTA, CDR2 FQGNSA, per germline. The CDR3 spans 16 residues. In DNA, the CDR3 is TGTGCCAGCAGCGCACTAGCGCGCACGAACACCGGGGAGCTGTTTTTT. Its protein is CASSALARTNTGELFF.

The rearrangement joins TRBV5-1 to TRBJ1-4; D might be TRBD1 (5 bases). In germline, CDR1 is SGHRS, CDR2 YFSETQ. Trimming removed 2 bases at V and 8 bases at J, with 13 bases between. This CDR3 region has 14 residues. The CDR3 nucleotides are TGCGCCAGCAGCTTTGGGGCGGGGTCCGAAAAACTGTTTTTT. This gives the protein CASSFGAGSEKLFF. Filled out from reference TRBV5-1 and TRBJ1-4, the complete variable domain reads KAGVTQTPRYLIKTRGQQVTLSCSPISGHRSVSWYQQTPGQGLQFLFEYFSETQRNKGNFPGRFSGRQFSNSRSEMNVSTLELGDSALYLCASSFGAGSEKLFFGSGTQLSVL.

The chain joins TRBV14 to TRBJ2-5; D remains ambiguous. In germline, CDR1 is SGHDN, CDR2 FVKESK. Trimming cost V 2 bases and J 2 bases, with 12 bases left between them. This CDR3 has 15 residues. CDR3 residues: CASSQTSMWQETQYF. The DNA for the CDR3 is TGTGCCAGCAGCCAAACGTCCATGTGGCAAGAGACCCAGTACTTC.

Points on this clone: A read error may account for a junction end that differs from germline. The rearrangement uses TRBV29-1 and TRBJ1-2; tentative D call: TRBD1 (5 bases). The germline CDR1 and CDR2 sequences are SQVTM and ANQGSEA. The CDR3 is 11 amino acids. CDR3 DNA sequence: TGTTCTACTGGGGACTTCTATGGCTACACCTTC. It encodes CSTGDFYGYTF.

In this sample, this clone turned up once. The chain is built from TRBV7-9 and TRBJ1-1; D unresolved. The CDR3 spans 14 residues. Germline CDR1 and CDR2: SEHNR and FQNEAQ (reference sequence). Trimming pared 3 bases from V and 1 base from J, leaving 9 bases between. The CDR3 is CASSFSIRNTEAFF. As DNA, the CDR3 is TGTGCCAGCAGCTTTAGTATTAGGAACACTGAAGCTTTCTTT.

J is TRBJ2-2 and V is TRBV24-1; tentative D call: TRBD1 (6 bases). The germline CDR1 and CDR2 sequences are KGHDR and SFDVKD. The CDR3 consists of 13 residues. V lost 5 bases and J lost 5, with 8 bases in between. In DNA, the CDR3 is TGTGCCACCAGTGCCCAGGGGACCGGGGAGCTGTTTTTT. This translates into CATSAQGTGELFF.

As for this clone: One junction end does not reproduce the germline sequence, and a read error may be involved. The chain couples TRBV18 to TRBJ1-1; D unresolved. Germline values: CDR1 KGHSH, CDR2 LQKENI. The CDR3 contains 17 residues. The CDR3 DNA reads TGTGCCAGCTCACCACGAGTAGGCCCGGGAATGAAGACTGAAGCTTTCTTT. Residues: CASSPRVGPGMKTEAFF. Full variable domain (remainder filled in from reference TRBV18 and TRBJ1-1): NAGVMQNPRHLVRRRGQEARLRCSPMKGHSHVYWYRQLPEEGLKFMVYLQKENIIDESGMPKERFSAEFPKEGPSILRIQQVVRGDSAAYFCASSPRVGPGMKTEAFFGQGTRLTVV.

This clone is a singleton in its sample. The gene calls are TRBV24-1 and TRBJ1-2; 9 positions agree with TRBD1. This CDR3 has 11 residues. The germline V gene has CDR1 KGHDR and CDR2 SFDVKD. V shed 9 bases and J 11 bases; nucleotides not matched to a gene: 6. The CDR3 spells CATRTGVTYTF. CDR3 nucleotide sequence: TGTGCCACCCGGACAGGGGTTACTTACACCTTC.

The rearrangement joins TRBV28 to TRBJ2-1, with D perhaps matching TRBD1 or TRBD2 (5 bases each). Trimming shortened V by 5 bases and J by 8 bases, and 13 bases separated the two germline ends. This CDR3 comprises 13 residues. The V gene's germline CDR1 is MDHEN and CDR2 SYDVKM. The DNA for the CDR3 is TGTGCCAGCAGTGCCGGGACCCCGCATGAGCAGTTCTTC. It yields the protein CASSAGTPHEQFF.

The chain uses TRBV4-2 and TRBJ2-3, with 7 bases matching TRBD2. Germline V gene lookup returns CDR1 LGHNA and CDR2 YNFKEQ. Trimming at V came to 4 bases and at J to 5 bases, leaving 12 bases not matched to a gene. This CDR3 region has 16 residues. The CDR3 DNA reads TGTGCCAGCAGCCCAGGGAGGCTGGCGGGGGTAGATACGCAGTATTTT. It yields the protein CASSPGRLAGVDTQYF.

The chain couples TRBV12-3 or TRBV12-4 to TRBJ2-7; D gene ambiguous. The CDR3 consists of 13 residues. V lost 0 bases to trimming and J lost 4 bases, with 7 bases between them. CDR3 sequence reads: CASSLAQAYEQYF. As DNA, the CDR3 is TGTGCCAGCAGTTTAGCACAAGCGTACGAGCAGTACTTC.

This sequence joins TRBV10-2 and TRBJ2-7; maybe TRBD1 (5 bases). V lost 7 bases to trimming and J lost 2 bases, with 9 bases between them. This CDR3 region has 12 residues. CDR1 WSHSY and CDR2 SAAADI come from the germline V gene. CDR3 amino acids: CASMPGPYEQYF. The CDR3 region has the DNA TGCGCCAGCATGCCAGGGCCCTACGAGCAGTACTTC.

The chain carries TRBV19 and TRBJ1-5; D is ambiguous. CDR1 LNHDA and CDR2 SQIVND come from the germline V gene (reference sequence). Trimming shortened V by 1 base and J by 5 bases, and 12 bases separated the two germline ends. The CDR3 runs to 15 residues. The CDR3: CASSIVFVAHQPQHF. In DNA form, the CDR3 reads TGTGCCAGTAGTATAGTCTTTGTGGCCCATCAGCCCCAGCATTTT.